This note documents a single T cell receptor beta chain sequence. This clone's antigen is unknown. No per-base quality is available; no much larger clone lies one base away. Sequenced using an Illumina HiSeq 1500. Through fastp at Q25 and MiXCR, TCRdb rebuilt clones from the public reads, retaining in-frame beta chains. Each record represents a unique CDR3 protein, reported with the most common genes and DNA among its rows. The sample table lists around 530,000 distinct CDR3 sequences, 16% of them with a count of one. 24% of the sample comes from the top ten. This sample is drawn from a study of T cell repertoires in cytomegalovirus infection (dated by TCRdb to the late 2010s). For the wider study: Because public TCR beta signatures pointed to carriage of CMV infection together with the matching HLA type, the HLA type of each donor mattered for the analysis. Overall study outcomes, separate from this receptor: In both this cohort and an independent roughly 400-donor cohort, the cumulative frequency of public TCR beta family members distinguished carriers of CMV infection plus the relevant HLA type. The ex vivo response was dominated by HLA-C-restricted CMV-specific TCR beta clonotypes, which also provided the single most frequent clonotype in two of eight donors.

This sequence was found in a human donor in good health (CMV status not recorded). Some clones in this sample may be carry-over from other donors' samples. Sequenced input: CD8+ T cells from PBMCs.

The CDR3 protein: CSATGTTDTQYF. The DNA reads TGCAGTGCTACCGGGACCACAGATACGCAGTATTTT. This receptor chain uses TRBV20-1 and TRBJ2-3; the D gene is possibly TRBD1 or TRBD2, with 5 bases matching each. CDR1 is given as DFQATT and CDR2 as SNEGSKA, both from the germline V gene (reference sequence). Its CDR3 holds 12 amino acids, cysteine through phenylalanine. Just CDR3 DNA is preserved here, 36 bases in frame from base 1. V and J lose 4 bases and 2 bases, and a span of 7 bases separates them.